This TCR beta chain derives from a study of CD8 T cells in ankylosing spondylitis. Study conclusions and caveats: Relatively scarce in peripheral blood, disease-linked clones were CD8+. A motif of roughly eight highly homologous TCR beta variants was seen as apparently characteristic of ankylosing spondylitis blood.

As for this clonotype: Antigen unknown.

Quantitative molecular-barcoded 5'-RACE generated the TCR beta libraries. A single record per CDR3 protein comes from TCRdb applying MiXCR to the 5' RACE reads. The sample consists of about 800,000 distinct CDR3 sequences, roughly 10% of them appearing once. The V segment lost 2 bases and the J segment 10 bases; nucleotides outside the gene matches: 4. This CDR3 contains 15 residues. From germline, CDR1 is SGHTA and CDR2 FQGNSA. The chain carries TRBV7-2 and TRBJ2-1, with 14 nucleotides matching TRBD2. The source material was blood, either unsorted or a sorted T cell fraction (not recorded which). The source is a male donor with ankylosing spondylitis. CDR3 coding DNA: TGTGCCAGCAGCTTACGACTAGCGGGAGGGCCCGAGCAGTTCTTC. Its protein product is CASSLRLAGGPEQFF.